This note documents a single T cell receptor beta chain sequence. Study processing details: Reference gene primer amplification in the assay estimated nucleated cell counts. The method was immunoSEQ multiplex PCR; TCRdb's version includes in-frame clones alone and lacks a portion of them. V and J calls and clone size are given by that table; D and trimming were obtained from the DNA. The sample contains over 150,000 clones, 70% to 90% of which appear only once. This entry belongs to a study of blood T cell repertoires in COVID-19. At the level of the study: COVID-19 samples, acute and convalescent, were from the United States, Italy and Spain. The analysed material was cDNA or gDNA that came from T cells, B-cell-depleted T cells, or PBMCs.

Patients at the Seattle site were enrolled during active infection and followed longitudinally. This CDR3 contains 14 residues. Germline V gene data show CDR1 as SGHRS and CDR2 as YFSETQ. Deletions cut 5 bases from V and 2 bases from J, with 14 bases between. The specimen sequenced was peripheral blood. The TCR originated in a man at least 80 years old with COVID-19, enrolled during active disease. The chain joins TRBV5-1 to TRBJ2-7; maybe TRBD1 (5 bases). Here the CDR3 DNA reads TGCGCCAGCAGTTTTATTGGGGCCGCCTACGAGCAGTACTTC. Residues: CASSFIGAAYEQYF. The whole variable domain, filled in from reference TRBV5-1 and TRBJ2-7, reads KAGVTQTPRYLIKTRGQQVTLSCSPISGHRSVSWYQQTPGQGLQFLFEYFSETQRNKGNFPGRFSGRQFSNSRSEMNVSTLELGDSALYLCASSFIGAAYEQYFGPGTRLTVT.